Listed here are 29 T cell receptor beta chains from one sample, sequenced in a study of somatic mutations in cytotoxic T cells in rheumatoid arthritis. This table comes from immunoSEQ multiplex PCR, and its TCRdb copy is limited to in-frame clones, with some not included. The table lists about 7,000 clones, roughly 70% of them singletons. Sequencing was performed on CD8+ T cells sorted from blood. The receptor source for this set is an adult with rheumatoid arthritis.

The chain links TRBV5-4 to TRBJ2-2; tentative D call: TRBD1 (6 bases). The CDR3 length is 15 residues. Trimming pared 4 bases from V and 2 bases from J, leaving 12 bases between. Germline V gives CDR1 SGHNT, CDR2 YYREEE (reference sequence). The CDR3, as DNA: TGTGCCAGCAGCACGGACAGCCCTAACACCGGGGAGCTGTTTTTT. This translates into CASSTDSPNTGELFF.

This sequence joins TRBV7-9 and TRBJ2-5, with 12 bases identical to TRBD1. Germline-derived CDR1 and CDR2 are SEHNR and FQNEAQ (reference sequence). The CDR3 extends over 18 amino acids. Losses at the gene ends were 1 base for V and 5 bases for J; bases not matched to a gene: 11. The CDR3 DNA reads TGTGCCAGCAGCTTAGGGACTATGGGACAGGGGGCTTGGGAGACCCAGTACTTC. Residues: CASSLGTMGQGAWETQYF.

This clone was recorded a few times. In nucleotides, the CDR3 is TGTGCCAGCAGCTCTGACACGTATGGCTACACCTTC. Its translation: CASSSDTYGYTF. The chain has TRBV7-2 and TRBJ1-2; D ambiguous. Trimming cost V 4 bases and J 5 bases, with 8 bases left between them. This CDR3 is 12 amino acids long. CDR1 is SGHTA and CDR2 is FQGNSA in the germline V gene. Supplemented by reference TRBV7-2 and TRBJ1-2, the full variable domain reads GAGVSQSPSNKVTEKGKDVELRCDPISGHTALYWYRQSLGQGLEFLIYFQGNSAPDKSGLPSDRFSAERTGGSVSTLTIQRTQQEDSAVYLCASSSDTYGYTFGSGTRLTVV.

V and J are TRBV6-6 and TRBJ2-1; maybe TRBD2 (6 bases). The CDR3 spans 14 residues. Deletions cut 2 bases from V and 10 bases from J, with 15 bases between. Germline V gives CDR1 MNHNY, CDR2 SVGAGI (reference sequence). The CDR3 DNA sequence: TGTGCCAGCAGTTACGAACGGGGGTTTTCGGAGCAGTTCTTC. Translation gives CASSYERGFSEQFF.

The chain has TRBV9 and TRBJ2-3, with 8 bases aligning to TRBD2. Germline CDR1 reads SGDLS; CDR2 reads YYNGEE. The CDR3 sequence is 15 residues long. V shed 0 bases and J 1 base; nucleotides not matched to a gene: 1. CDR3 amino acids: CASSVGSGGTDTQYF. CDR3 nucleotides: TGTGCCAGCAGCGTAGGTAGCGGGGGCACAGATACGCAGTATTTT.

In this sample, this clone turned up a few times. The rearrangement joins TRBV27 to TRBJ2-1, with D possibly being TRBD1 or TRBD2 (5 bases each). Germline V gives CDR1 MNHEY, CDR2 SMNVEV (reference sequence). V was cut by 5 bases and J by 2 bases, with 10 bases left in between. CDR3 length equals 14 residues. CDR3 sequence (DNA): TGTGCCAGCAGTGCCGGGACGACCTACAATGAGCAGTTCTTC. It encodes CASSAGTTYNEQFF.

This rearrangement joins TRBV6-1 to TRBJ1-2; D is perhaps TRBD1 (5 bases). The CDR3 covers 14 residues. Deletions cut 7 bases from V and 2 bases from J, with 14 bases between. Per the germline V gene, CDR1 is MNHNS and CDR2 is SASEGT. The CDR3 region has the DNA TGTGCCAGCATGAGTCGGGGGAGAAACTATGGCTACACCTTC. Translation gives CASMSRGRNYGYTF.

The J gene is TRBJ1-4, the V gene TRBV6-1; D is possibly TRBD1 (6 bases). This CDR3 region has 13 residues. The V gene's germline CDR1 is MNHNS and CDR2 SASEGT. The V end was cut by 10 bases, the J end by 7 bases, with 16 bases between. The CDR3 DNA follows: TGTGCCAAGGATAGACAGGTAGGTGAAAAACTGTTTTTT. Translation: CAKDRQVGEKLFF.

The rearrangement joins TRBV12-5 to TRBJ1-1; D is ambiguous. The CDR3 has 12 amino acids. Trimming removed 6 bases at V and 2 bases at J, with 7 bases between. Germline values: CDR1 LGHNT, CDR2 FRNRAP. The CDR3, as DNA: TGTGCTAGTGGGGTGTATAACACTGAAGCTTTCTTT. Protein product: CASGVYNTEAFF.

CDR3 sequence: CASSTVDTQYF. CDR3 DNA sequence: TGTGCCAGCTCGACAGTAGATACGCAGTATTTT. The gene calls are TRBV28 and TRBJ2-3; perhaps TRBD1 as D (5 bases). CDR1 MDHEN and CDR2 SYDVKM come from the germline V gene. V lost 8 bases and J 5 bases, leaving 8 bases between the germline ends. The CDR3 sequence is 11 residues long.

The V and J genes are TRBV29-1 and TRBJ1-2; D is perhaps TRBD1 (5 bases). This CDR3 is 10 amino acids long. With 4 bases removed from V and 6 bases from J, the gap between germline ends came to 6 bases. Looked up from germline, CDR1 is SQVTM and CDR2 is ANQGSEA. The CDR3, as DNA: TGCAGCGTTGCGGGGGATGGCTACACCTTC. Amino acids: CSVAGDGYTF.

The chain has TRBV7-9 and TRBJ2-2; TRBD2 matches at 10 bases. Trimming removed 1 base from V and 4 bases from J; junction bases left unmatched: 9. CDR3 length: 18 residues. Germline CDR1 SEHNR, CDR2 FQNEAQ (reference sequence). The CDR3 spells CASSLGRRSGGVTGELFF. In DNA form, the CDR3 reads TGTGCCAGCAGCTTAGGAAGGCGCAGCGGGGGGGTCACCGGGGAGCTGTTTTTT. The entire variable domain, with the rest obtained from reference TRBV7-9 and TRBJ2-2, is as follows: DTGVSQNPRHKITKRGQNVTFRCDPISEHNRLYWYRQTLGQGPEFLTYFQNEAQLEKSRLLSDRFSAERPKGSFSTLEIQRTEQGDSAMYLCASSLGRRSGGVTGELFFGEGSRLTVL.

This clone was counted only a few times. V and J are TRBV7-9 and TRBJ2-3; either TRBD1 or TRBD2 may supply D (5 bases each). The CDR3 extends over 15 amino acids. The V gene lost 5 bases and the J gene lost 0 bases, with 12 bases spanning the gap. Per the germline V gene, CDR1 is SEHNR and CDR2 is FQNEAQ (reference sequence). The chain's CDR3 is CASSRPGTSTDTQYF. The CDR3 DNA reads as TGTGCCAGCAGCCGACCCGGGACGAGCACAGATACGCAGTATTTT.

This chain joins TRBV7-2 and TRBJ2-6; 7 nucleotides align to TRBD1. Germline CDR1 reads SGHTA; CDR2 reads FQGNSA. This CDR3 comprises 16 residues. V shed 5 bases and J 3 bases; nucleotides not matched to a gene: 7. CDR3 in DNA: TGTGCCAGCAGCCCGACAGGGACCTATGGGGCCAACGTCCTGACTTTC. Translation gives CASSPTGTYGANVLTF.

The chain recombines TRBV10-3 with TRBJ1-6; D is possibly TRBD1 (5 bases). Trimming removed 2 bases at V and 4 bases at J, with 6 bases between. There are 14 residues in the CDR3. Per germline, CDR1 ENHRY and CDR2 SYGVKD. As DNA, the CDR3 is TGTGCCATCAGTGAGGACAGTTATAATTCACCCCTCCACTTT. This translates into CAISEDSYNSPLHF.

The chain carries TRBV10-3 and TRBJ2-6, with D unclear. The length of the CDR3 is 16 residues. The V end was cut by 4 bases, the J end by 0 bases, with 10 bases between. In germline, CDR1 is ENHRY, CDR2 SYGVKD. This CDR3 is CAISAGKNSGANVLTF. In DNA, the CDR3 is TGTGCCATCAGTGCTGGGAAGAACTCTGGGGCCAACGTCCTGACTTTC.

This clone showed up just a few times. The chain uses TRBV27 and TRBJ1-6; TRBD1 agrees at 7 bases. This CDR3 region has 18 residues. The germline V gene encodes CDR1 MNHEY and CDR2 SMNVEV (reference sequence). J gave up 6 bases and V 0 bases, and 11 bases lay outside the gene matches. This CDR3 reads CASSLSRMKGASNSPLHF. The DNA of the CDR3 is TGTGCCAGCAGTTTATCGCGAATGAAGGGGGCTAGTAATTCACCCCTCCACTTT.

In this sample, this clone turned up a few times. The chain carries TRBV15 and TRBJ2-7; TRBD2 matches at 11 bases. Germline lookup yields CDR1 LNHNV and CDR2 YYDKDF (reference sequence). The CDR3 loop spans 16 amino acids. V was pared by 10 bases and J by 5 bases, with 16 bases of the junction left unmatched. The CDR3 sequence: CAMKGRLAGSYNEQYF. CDR3 sequence (DNA): TGTGCCATGAAAGGGAGACTAGCGGGGAGCTATAACGAGCAGTACTTC.

The chain combines TRBV28 with TRBJ1-6; 10 nucleotides agree with TRBD1. Germline loops: CDR1 MDHEN, CDR2 SYDVKM. The CDR3 runs to 15 residues. V was clipped by 6 bases and J by 6 bases; unmatched bases: 5. Written as DNA, the CDR3 is TGTGCCAGCAGCCATGACAGGGGGCTTAATTCACCCCTCCACTTT. This encodes CASSHDRGLNSPLHF.

This chain uses TRBV7-9 with TRBJ1-5, with a possible D match to TRBD1 (6 bases). The CDR3 runs 13 residues. The germline V gene encodes CDR1 SEHNR and CDR2 FQNEAQ (reference sequence). V gave up 6 bases and J gave up 5 bases, with 11 bases separating them. CDR3 sequence: CASSLRGDQPQHF. The CDR3 nucleotides read TGTGCCAGCAGTTTAAGGGGGGATCAGCCCCAGCATTTT.

The chain has TRBV30 and TRBJ1-1; D gene unclear. Germline lookup yields CDR1 GTSNPN and CDR2 SVGIG (reference sequence). V lost 0 bases to trimming and J lost 8 bases, with 16 bases between them. CDR3 length: 14 amino acids. The CDR3 here is CAWSVSGILMEAFF. The CDR3 bases are TGTGCCTGGAGTGTATCGGGGATACTTATGGAAGCTTTCTTT.

The chain is built from TRBV19 and TRBJ1-4; D possibly corresponds to TRBD1 (5 bases). Trimming removed 7 bases from V and 7 bases from J, with 16 bases in between. CDR1 and CDR2 (germline): LNHDA, SQIVND (reference sequence). The CDR3 consists of 14 residues. As DNA, the CDR3 is TGTGCCAGTAAGGCCCAAGGGACGAGTGAAAAACTGTTTTTT. It translates to CASKAQGTSEKLFF.

The rearrangement joins TRBV18 to TRBJ2-5; 7 bases are shared with TRBD2. Germline V lookup: CDR1 KGHSH, CDR2 LQKENI. V gave up 3 bases and J gave up 4 bases; unmatched junction bases: 5. The CDR3 spans 14 residues. CDR3 region: CASSPGLGRETQYF. DNA for the CDR3: TGTGCCAGCTCACCCGGACTAGGGAGAGAGACCCAGTACTTC.

The chain recombines TRBV6-4 with TRBJ2-6, with D unclear. Trimming removed 0 bases at V and 1 base at J, with 7 bases between. CDR1 is MRHNA and CDR2 is SNTAGT in the germline V gene. The CDR3 runs 16 residues. The DNA of the CDR3 is TGTGCCAGCAGTGACTCGGCGCGGTCTGGGGCCAACGTCCTGACTTTC. Translated: CASSDSARSGANVLTF.

This sequence joins TRBV5-5 and TRBJ2-7, with 8 bases lining up with TRBD1. CDR3 length: 18 amino acids. From germline, CDR1 is SGHKS and CDR2 YYEKEE (reference sequence). J lost 0 bases, V lost 2 bases, and 13 bases had no gene match. CDR3 amino acids: CASSFIPGQGWSSYEQYF. The CDR3 DNA reads as TGTGCCAGCAGCTTTATCCCCGGACAGGGCTGGAGCTCCTACGAGCAGTACTTC.

In nucleotides, the CDR3 is TGCGCCAGCAGCCAAGAGGCGACCACGAGGGGGCGTTTGGGAGAAAAACTGTTTTTT. This sequence encodes CASSQEATTRGRLGEKLFF. The V call is TRBV4-3, the J call TRBJ1-4; 7 nucleotides align to TRBD1. CDR1 is LGHNA and CDR2 is YSLEER in the germline V gene. The junction had 18 bases not matched to a gene; V was cut back by 0 bases and J by 8 bases. There are 19 residues in the CDR3.

The V and J genes are TRBV29-1 and TRBJ2-1; 10 nucleotides match TRBD2. V gave up 1 base and J gave up 8 bases; unmatched junction bases: 8. The length of the CDR3 is 15 residues. Germline values: CDR1 SQVTM, CDR2 ANQGSEA. The CDR3 is CSVEGRTSGDYEQFF. As DNA, the CDR3 is TGCAGCGTTGAAGGACGAACTAGCGGGGACTATGAGCAGTTCTTC.

This rearrangement joins TRBV10-3 to TRBJ1-5; 7 nucleotides line up with TRBD1. The CDR3 contains 16 residues. V shed 0 bases and J 0 bases; nucleotides not matched to a gene: 2. The germline CDR1 and CDR2 sequences are ENHRY and SYGVKD. This chain's CDR3 is CAISESRDSSNQPQHF. CDR3 DNA: TGTGCCATCAGTGAGTCGAGGGACAGTAGCAATCAGCCCCAGCATTTT.

By its share, this clone is medium-sized. The V gene is TRBV6-1, the J gene TRBJ2-7, with D perhaps matching TRBD1 or TRBD2 (5 bases each). Germline loops: CDR1 MNHNS, CDR2 SASEGT. V was shortened by 3 bases and J by 4 bases, with 13 bases between the two germline ends. This CDR3 comprises 14 residues. DNA of the CDR3: TGTGCCAGCAGTGACCGGGACCAGATTTACGAGCAGTACTTC. Translated: CASSDRDQIYEQYF.